These T cell receptor beta chains were read from a single sample in a study of beta chain features in type 1 diabetes. This table comes from immunoSEQ multiplex PCR, and its TCRdb copy is limited to in-frame clones, with some not included. The sample has approximately 300,000 clones; 9.5% to 12% are singletons. Sequencing was done on a sample of naive CD4+ T cells from blood. The receptors come from a woman aged 25 to 39 in good health. The CDR3 runs from the conserved cysteine through the conserved F or W. A D gene is named only where the DNA matches it firmly. Some rows mark clone size as missing; the rest say once, few, many or name a class of expanded clone.

j_call	clone_size	d_call	v_call	cdr3_aa	cdr3_nt
TRBJ2-7	few	TRBD2	TRBV9	CASSPGGSSYEQYF	TGTGCCAGCAGCCCGGGCGGGAGTTCCTACGAGCAGTACTTC
TRBJ2-7	few	TRBD1	TRBV11-1	CASSLLSGTGGYEQYF	TGTGCCAGCAGCTTACTCTCCGGGACAGGGGGCTACGAGCAGTACTTC
TRBJ1-5	few	.	TRBV30	CAWSTPHRVGSQPQHF	TGTGCCTGGAGTACGCCTCACAGGGTCGGCTCTCAGCCCCAGCATTTT
TRBJ2-2	few	TRBD2	TRBV5-1	CASSLTSVNTGELFF	TGCGCCAGCAGCTTGACTAGCGTGAACACCGGGGAGCTGTTTTTT
TRBJ2-3	few	.	TRBV6-1	CASRSVADTQYF	TGTGCCAGCAGATCGGTGGCAGATACGCAGTATTTT
TRBJ2-7	few	.	TRBV6-5	CASSYLGAGSGEQYF	TGTGCCAGCAGTTACCTGGGGGCGGGTTCCGGCGAGCAGTACTTC
TRBJ2-7	few	.	TRBV30	CAWSEYGTPKGYEQYF	TGTGCCTGGAGTGAGTACGGGACTCCTAAGGGTTACGAGCAGTACTTC
TRBJ2-2	.	.	TRBV5-4	CASSAANGELFF	TGTGCCAGCAGCGCCGCGAACGGGGAGCTGTTTTTT
TRBJ2-5	few	.	TRBV29-1	CSVVSGLQQETQYF	TGCAGCGTTGTTTCCGGACTACAACAAGAGACCCAGTACTTC
TRBJ2-7	few	TRBD2	TRBV14	CASSQEVLAGEYEQYF	TGTGCCAGCAGCCAAGAGGTACTAGCGGGAGAGTACGAGCAGTACTTC
TRBJ2-3	.	.	TRBV18	CASSGTLGTDTQYF	TGTGCCAGCTCAGGGACACTCGGCACAGATACGCAGTATTTT
TRBJ2-3	once	.	TRBV28	CASSFGSTDTQYF	TGTGCCAGCAGTTTCGGTAGCACAGATACGCAGTATTTT
TRBJ2-7	.	.	TRBV7-2	CASSLGAGFSYEQYF	TGTGCCAGCAGCTTAGGTGCGGGATTCTCCTACGAGCAGTACTTC
TRBJ1-5	.	TRBD1	TRBV18	CASSPSRTGGQHF	TGTGCCAGCTCACCTTCGAGGACAGGGGGCCAGCATTTT
TRBJ1-4	.	TRBD1	TRBV7-2	CASSRTGEMNEKLFF	TGTGCCAGCAGTAGGACAGGAGAGATGAATGAAAAACTGTTTTTT
TRBJ2-5	few	TRBD1	TRBV2	CASSQPGQEETQYF	TGTGCCAGCAGTCAGCCGGGACAGGAAGAGACCCAGTACTTC
TRBJ2-7	.	TRBD2	TRBV5-1	CASSPQSGSSLTGYF	TGCGCCAGCAGCCCTCAAAGCGGGAGCTCCCTAACGGGGTACTTC
TRBJ1-1	few	.	TRBV14	CASSQITGTAQAFF	TGTGCCAGCAGCCAGATTACAGGGACGGCACAAGCTTTCTTT
TRBJ2-3	.	TRBD1	TRBV4-3	CASSQGQGITDTQYF	TGCGCCAGCAGCCAAGGACAGGGTATAACAGATACGCAGTATTTT
TRBJ2-3	.	TRBD2	TRBV30	CAWSVGLAGSTDTQYF	TGTGCCTGGAGTGTCGGGCTAGCGGGATCAACAGATACGCAGTATTTT
TRBJ1-2	few	TRBD1	TRBV14	CASSQAMTGNGYTF	TGTGCCAGCAGCCAAGCTATGACAGGGAATGGCTACACCTTC
TRBJ1-1	.	TRBD1	TRBV2	CASSEARQGQTEAFF	TGTGCCAGCAGTGAAGCCCGACAGGGTCAGACTGAAGCTTTCTTT
TRBJ2-2	few	.	TRBV18	CASSPMTGANTGELFF	TGTGCCAGCTCACCTATGACGGGGGCGAACACCGGGGAGCTGTTTTTT
TRBJ1-5	.	.	TRBV21-1	CASSLRTGDFQPQHF	TGTGCCAGCAGCCTCAGGACAGGGGATTTTCAGCCCCAGCATTTT
TRBJ2-4	.	.	TRBV7-4	CASSSPGKAKNIQYF	TGTGCCAGCAGCTCCCCAGGGAAAGCCAAAAACATTCAGTACTTC
TRBJ2-1	.	TRBD2	TRBV19	CASSRLAGTNEQFF	TGTGCCAGTAGCCGGCTAGCGGGGACCAATGAGCAGTTCTTC
TRBJ1-1	.	TRBD1	TRBV18	CASSSFDRGTEAFF	TGTGCCAGCTCATCATTCGACAGGGGAACTGAAGCTTTCTTT
TRBJ2-1	.	TRBD2	TRBV7-3	CASSSPVTSGDDNINEQFF	TGTGCCAGCAGCTCGCCTGTTACTAGCGGGGACGACAATATCAATGAGCAGTTCTTC
TRBJ2-7	.	.	TRBV15	CATSPRSVPNEQYF	TGTGCCACCAGCCCGCGTTCGGTTCCCAACGAGCAGTACTTC
TRBJ2-7	few	.	TRBV2	CASSGSVAAYRSYEQYF	TGTGCCAGCAGTGGGAGTGTGGCGGCTTACAGGTCCTACGAGCAGTACTTC
TRBJ1-1	few	TRBD1	TRBV2	CASSEEQGVNTEAFF	TGTGCCAGCAGCGAAGAACAGGGGGTCAACACTGAAGCTTTCTTT
TRBJ2-2	few	.	TRBV2	CASSGQGSTGELFF	TGTGCCAGCAGTGGGCAGGGAAGCACCGGGGAGCTGTTTTTT
TRBJ1-2	.	.	TRBV4-2	CASLGAANYGYTF	TGTGCCAGCCTGGGAGCAGCGAACTATGGCTACACCTTC
TRBJ2-4	.	.	TRBV6-5	CASSSTPSQNIQYF	TGTGCCAGCAGTTCGACTCCTAGCCAAAACATTCAGTACTTC
TRBJ2-1	few	.	TRBV19	CASSSDYYNEQFF	TGTGCCAGTAGTTCCGACTATTACAATGAGCAGTTCTTC
TRBJ2-3	few	.	TRBV18	CASSRPGLGTDTQYF	TGTGCCAGCTCACGACCGGGACTTGGCACAGATACGCAGTATTTT
TRBJ2-1	.	TRBD2	TRBV27	CASSLFGTSGRALFF	TGTGCCAGCAGTTTATTTGGGACTAGCGGGAGGGCCTTGTTCTTC
TRBJ2-7	.	TRBD2	TRBV7-2	CASKLAGASYEQYF	TGTGCCAGCAAGCTAGCGGGGGCCTCCTACGAGCAGTACTTC
TRBJ2-7	.	TRBD2	TRBV19	CASSVGLAGAYEQYF	TGTGCCAGTAGTGTGGGACTAGCGGGAGCCTACGAGCAGTACTTC
TRBJ2-3	few	.	TRBV2	CARSVLTDTQYF	TGTGCCCGTTCCGTACTCACAGATACGCAGTATTTT
TRBJ1-5	.	.	TRBV30	CAWSVSLSNQPQHF	TGTGCCTGGAGTGTATCGTTGAGCAATCAGCCCCAGCATTTT
TRBJ2-3	few	.	TRBV4-3	CASSQDFTDTQYF	TGCGCCAGCAGCCAGGACTTTACAGATACGCAGTATTTT
TRBJ1-2	few	TRBD1	TRBV10-3	CAISLQGVTHGYTF	TGTGCCATCAGCCTACAGGGGGTTACCCATGGCTACACCTTC
TRBJ2-5	few	TRBD2	TRBV7-2	CASSPRGGETQYF	TGTGCCAGCAGCCCAAGGGGAGGGGAGACCCAGTACTTC
TRBJ2-1	few	TRBD2	TRBV7-9	CASSLLSGSYNEQFF	TGTGCCAGCAGCCTCCTCAGCGGGAGCTACAATGAGCAGTTCTTC
TRBJ2-5	.	TRBD1	TRBV7-3	CASSVQGAGLETQYF	TGTGCCAGCAGCGTACAGGGGGCTGGGTTAGAGACCCAGTACTTC
TRBJ2-5	.	.	TRBV28	CASGLGVWETQYF	TGTGCCAGCGGCCTAGGGGTGTGGGAGACCCAGTACTTC
TRBJ2-1	.	TRBD1	TRBV4-3	CASSPLGDSEQFF	TGCGCCAGCAGCCCCCTAGGGGACAGTGAGCAGTTCTTC
TRBJ1-2	few	TRBD1	TRBV6-6	CASRGTGGNYGYTF	TGTGCCAGCAGGGGAACAGGGGGGAACTATGGCTACACCTTC
TRBJ2-1	.	TRBD1	TRBV7-3	CASSFGQGNEQFF	TGTGCCAGCAGCTTTGGACAGGGCAATGAGCAGTTCTTC
TRBJ2-5	.	.	TRBV19	CASSISGVQETQYF	TGTGCCAGTAGTATATCCGGGGTACAAGAGACCCAGTACTTC
TRBJ1-1	.	.	TRBV7-2	CASSPTLSRGGIAEAFF	TGTGCCAGCAGCCCCACGCTATCCAGGGGAGGGATCGCTGAAGCTTTCTTT
TRBJ2-1	few	TRBD2	TRBV7-8	CASSPSGGSSYNEQFF	TGTGCCAGCAGCCCTTCGGGCGGGAGCTCCTACAATGAGCAGTTCTTC
TRBJ2-7	few	.	TRBV2	CATAPGPYEQYF	TGTGCCACCGCCCCAGGGCCCTACGAGCAGTACTTC
TRBJ1-3	.	TRBD1	TRBV25-1	CASADPGGAGGNTIYF	TGTGCCAGCGCAGACCCAGGGGGCGCGGGTGGAAACACCATATATTTT
TRBJ2-1	few	.	TRBV11-2	CASSYPGTGYNEQFF	TGTGCCAGCAGCTATCCGGGAACGGGGTACAATGAGCAGTTCTTC
TRBJ1-2	.	TRBD1	TRBV29-1	CSVETGAPYGYTF	TGCAGCGTTGAAACAGGGGCCCCCTATGGCTACACCTTC